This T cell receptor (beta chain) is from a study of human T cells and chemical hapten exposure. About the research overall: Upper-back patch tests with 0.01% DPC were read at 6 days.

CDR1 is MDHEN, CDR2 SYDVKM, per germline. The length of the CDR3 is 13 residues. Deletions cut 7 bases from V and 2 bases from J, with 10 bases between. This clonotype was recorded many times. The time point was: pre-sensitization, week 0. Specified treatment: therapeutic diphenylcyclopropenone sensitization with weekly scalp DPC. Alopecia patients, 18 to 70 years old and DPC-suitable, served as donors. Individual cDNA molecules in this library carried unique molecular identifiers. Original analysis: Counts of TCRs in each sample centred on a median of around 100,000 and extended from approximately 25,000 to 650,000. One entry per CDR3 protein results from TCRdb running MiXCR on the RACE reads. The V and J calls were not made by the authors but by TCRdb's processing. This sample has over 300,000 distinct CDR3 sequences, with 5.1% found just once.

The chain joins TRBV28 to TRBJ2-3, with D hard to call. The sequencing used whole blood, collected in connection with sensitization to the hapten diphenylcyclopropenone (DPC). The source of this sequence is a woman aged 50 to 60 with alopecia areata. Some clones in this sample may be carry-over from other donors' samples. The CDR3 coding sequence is TGTGCCAGCACCCCAGCTCTCACAGATACGCAGTATTTT. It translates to CASTPALTDTQYF.